The subject of this entry is one T cell receptor (beta chain). Its antigen is currently unknown. This record belongs to a study of T cell responses to AZD1222 COVID-19 vaccine. Study details: Second-dose timings of about 4 or about 12 weeks were pooled. Study-wide results and limits: Females outnumbered males among donors, who were mostly white British; clonal diversity was possibly underestimated. Sampled repertoires all dated from after the peak T cell response. Two doses of AZD1222 preceded a rise in Spike-specific TCR breadth and depth.

The germline CDR1 and CDR2 sequences are SGHRS and YFSETQ. The CDR3 is made up of 15 amino acids. V shed 0 bases and J shed 7 bases, with 16 bases lying between them. Produced via immunoSEQ multiplex PCR; TCRdb's table is partial and in-frame only. The table lists tens of thousands of clones, roughly 88% of them singletons. The gene calls are TRBV5-1 and TRBJ2-5; TRBD2 is a possible D gene (5 bases). The specimen was peripheral blood, collected on day 0 of AZD1222 vaccination. This TCR was sampled from an adult in good health. CDR3 amino acids: CASSLDIGGLATQYF. DNA for the CDR3: TGCGCCAGCAGCTTGGACATCGGAGGATTGGCGACCCAGTACTTC.